The 17 T cell receptor beta chains reported below all come from one sample, sequenced in a study of CD8+ T cells in alopecia areata. Documented treatment: oral pan-JAK inhibitor, 5-10 mg twice daily. Once RNA had been extracted, it was reverse transcribed into cDNA to act as the sequencing template. Clones were sequenced by immunoSEQ multiplex PCR, and TCRdb holds only the in-frame ones, with some missing. The profile shows roughly 92,000 clones, 60% to 80% of them singletons. The source material was CD8+ T cells sorted from blood, sampled around week 46, from a patient treated with tofacitinib. The receptor set was obtained from a human donor with alopecia areata.

This sequence joins TRBV9 and TRBJ1-6, with unresolved D. The germline V gene encodes CDR1 SGDLS and CDR2 YYNGEE. CDR3 length: 14 amino acids. V gave up 6 bases and J gave up 9 bases, with 16 bases separating them. The chain's CDR3 is CASTPGEGASPLHF. In nucleotides, the CDR3 is TGTGCCAGCACCCCAGGAGAGGGAGCTTCACCCCTCCACTTT.

This CDR3 is CASRHRDPTNTEAFF. DNA for the CDR3: TGTGCCAGCAGACATAGGGACCCAACTAACACTGAAGCTTTCTTT. This chain connects TRBV6-1 to TRBJ1-1; tentatively, D is TRBD1 (5 bases). The CDR3 covers 15 residues. The V end lost 6 bases, the J end lost 2 bases, and 16 bases lay between the germline ends. The germline gives CDR1 MNHNS, CDR2 SASEGT.

In its sample, this clone was seen once. V and J are TRBV7-9 and TRBJ1-2; tentative D call: TRBD1 (6 bases). Trimming shortened V by 5 bases and J by 7 bases, and 14 bases separated the two germline ends. This CDR3 has 13 residues. Germline V gene data show CDR1 as SEHNR and CDR2 as FQNEAQ (reference sequence). The CDR3 is CASSPPLDSGYTF. In DNA form, the CDR3 reads TGTGCCAGCAGCCCCCCTCTGGACAGTGGCTACACCTTC.

This sequence joins TRBV6-6 and TRBJ1-2; D ambiguous. The CDR3 totals 14 residues. The V gene's germline CDR1 is MNHNY and CDR2 SVGAGI (reference sequence). V was pared by 6 bases and J by 6 bases, with 17 bases between. CDR3 loop: CASSLLIRHDGYTF. CDR3 coding DNA: TGTGCCAGCAGCCTCCTGATAAGGCACGATGGCTACACCTTC.

This clone was seen at least ten times. The chain carries TRBV7-6 and TRBJ2-7; TRBD1 or TRBD2 may be the D gene (5 bases each). Trimming took 6 bases from V and 5 from J, leaving 14 bases between them. The CDR3 has 13 amino acids. Germline CDR1 and CDR2: SGHVS and FNYEAQ. This CDR3 is CASSPIEGNEQYF. CDR3 DNA: TGTGCCAGCAGTCCTATTGAGGGGAACGAGCAGTACTTC.

The rearrangement joins TRBV29-1 to TRBJ1-2; perhaps TRBD1 as D (5 bases). V was shortened by 7 bases and J by 3 bases, with 15 bases between the two germline ends. Germline V CDR1 and CDR2: SQVTM, ANQGSEA. This CDR3 spans 13 amino acids. CDR3 DNA: TGCAGCGCGCCTAACGGGGGGGACTATGGCTACACCTTC. Translation: CSAPNGGDYGYTF.

The V and J genes are TRBV9 and TRBJ1-5, with unresolved D. CDR1 SGDLS and CDR2 YYNGEE come from the germline V gene. The length of the CDR3 is 13 residues. V dropped 2 bases and J dropped 0 bases, with 3 bases sitting between them. The CDR3 sequence is CASSVNSNQPQHF. Written as DNA, the CDR3 is TGTGCCAGCAGCGTCAATAGCAATCAGCCCCAGCATTTT.

This clone was detected only a few times. The CDR3 reads CASSLAETRNTEAFF. The CDR3 region has the DNA TGTGCCAGCAGCTTAGCAGAAACCCGGAACACTGAAGCTTTCTTT. The chain is built from TRBV11-2 and TRBJ1-1; D not resolved. Germline V gene data show CDR1 as SGHAT and CDR2 as FQNNGV. Trimming removed 1 base from V and 1 base from J, with 10 bases in between. CDR3 size: 15 residues.

The chain recombines TRBV27 with TRBJ2-7; no reliable D call. Germline CDR1 is MNHEY and CDR2 is SMNVEV (reference sequence). Between the trimmed V and J ends, which lost 5 bases and 0 bases, there was a span of 2 bases. The CDR3 loop spans 11 amino acids. CDR3 coding DNA: TGTGCCAGCAGTCCCTCCTACGAGCAGTACTTC. Its protein product is CASSPSYEQYF.

The chain recombines TRBV7-2 with TRBJ1-1, with TRBD1 matching 8 bases. Trimming cost V 4 bases and J 4 bases; bases outside gene matches: 11. CDR1 and CDR2 from the germline V gene are SGHTA and FQGNSA. This CDR3 has 16 amino acids. The CDR3 protein is CASSSGQALGGTEAFF. CDR3 nucleotide sequence: TGTGCCAGCAGCTCGGGACAGGCCCTTGGGGGCACTGAAGCTTTCTTT.

This clone has a handful of counts. V is TRBV29-1 and J is TRBJ2-7, with TRBD1 matching 9 bases. The trim removed 2 bases at V and 4 bases at J, leaving 3 bases unmatched. From germline, CDR1 is SQVTM and CDR2 ANQGSEA. This CDR3 is 13 amino acids long. CDR3 coding DNA: TGCAGCGTTGAATATGGGACAGGGTACGAGCAGTACTTC. Its translation: CSVEYGTGYEQYF.

This clone turned up a few times. The chain joins TRBV4-3 to TRBJ2-1; 7 bases align to TRBD2. The trim removed 3 bases at V and 4 bases at J, leaving 9 bases unmatched. This CDR3 region has 16 residues. Germline V gene data show CDR1 as LGHNA and CDR2 as YSLEER. CDR3 sequence (DNA): TGCGCCAGCAGCCAGATTGCGGGGGTAGCGTACAATGAGCAGTTCTTC. It encodes CASSQIAGVAYNEQFF.

This chain joins TRBV19 and TRBJ2-2; no firm D call. From germline, CDR1 is LNHDA and CDR2 SQIVND (reference sequence). The CDR3 length is 12 residues. Trimming took 6 bases from V and 4 from J, leaving 6 bases between them. Here the CDR3 reads CASRHLTGELFF. DNA for the CDR3: TGTGCCAGTAGACACCTCACCGGGGAGCTGTTTTTT.

This clone has only a few counts. The CDR3 DNA sequence: TGCGCCAGCAGCTTGGTTCGGCAGTCGGGGCAGCAGTACTTC. It codes for CASSLVRQSGQQYF. The chain joins TRBV5-1 to TRBJ2-7, with D possibly called TRBD1 or TRBD2 (5 bases each). Germline V gene lookup returns CDR1 SGHRS and CDR2 YFSETQ. Trimming took off 0 bases at V and 8 bases at J, with 15 bases between the two ends. The CDR3 sequence is 14 residues long.

This clone was counted a few times. This sequence joins TRBV29-1 and TRBJ2-7; 7 bases agree with TRBD1. The trim removed 5 bases at V and 6 bases at J, leaving 7 bases unmatched. Germline values: CDR1 SQVTM, CDR2 ANQGSEA. The CDR3 has 12 residues. The CDR3 reads CSVIPPGGEQYF. In DNA, the CDR3 is TGCAGCGTTATCCCTCCAGGGGGCGAGCAGTACTTC.

This clone came up a few times. V and J are TRBV29-1 and TRBJ1-2, with TRBD1 identical over 9 bases. V dropped 5 bases and J dropped 1; count of bases not matched to a gene: 2. The CDR3 runs to 13 residues. Germline-derived CDR1 and CDR2 are SQVTM and ANQGSEA. The CDR3 DNA sequence: TGCAGCGTTCGGGACAGGGATAACTATGGCTACACCTTC. Translated, it gives CSVRDRDNYGYTF.

V is TRBV6-5 and J is TRBJ1-1; the D gene is possibly TRBD1 (6 bases). CDR3 size: 16 residues. Germline V gene data show CDR1 as MNHEY and CDR2 as SVGAGI. Trimming shortened V by 2 bases and J by 4 bases, and 17 bases separated the two germline ends. CDR3 loop: CASSYDLGGGSTEAFF. CDR3 bases: TGTGCCAGCAGTTACGACTTAGGGGGAGGTAGCACTGAAGCTTTCTTT.